Shown below are 11 T cell receptor beta chains from a single sample sequenced in a study of blood T cell repertoires in COVID-19. TCRdb's copy holds only in-frame clones and misses some; the assay was immunoSEQ multiplex PCR. Found here are some 220,000 clones, roughly 80% of them singletons; the top ten hold around a sixth. The sample was peripheral blood. The receptors shown here come from an elderly woman with active or convalescent COVID-19.

This chain connects TRBV6-5 to TRBJ1-1, with D unclear. The V end was cut by 9 bases, the J end by 5 bases, with 13 bases between. Germline V gene data show CDR1 as MNHEY and CDR2 as SVGAGI. This CDR3 comprises 12 residues. This chain's CDR3 is CASSSLRTEAFF. CDR3 nucleotides: TGTGCCAGTTCGAGTCTGAGGACTGAAGCTTTCTTT.

This sequence joins TRBV7-2 and TRBJ1-2; no clear D gene. Germline V lookup: CDR1 SGHTA, CDR2 FQGNSA. There are 13 residues in the CDR3. V was pared by 1 base and J by 7 bases, with 10 bases between. CDR3 region: CASSLVSQFGYTF. CDR3 nucleotide sequence: TGTGCCAGCAGCTTAGTTAGCCAGTTTGGCTACACCTTC.

This clone appeared a few times. This chain uses TRBV5-6 with TRBJ1-1; no definite D call. Deletions cut 0 bases from V and 7 bases from J, with 7 bases between. The CDR3 consists of 12 residues. The germline CDR1 and CDR2 sequences are SGHDT and YYEEEE. CDR3 amino acids: CASSLVASEAFF. CDR3 nucleotide sequence: TGTGCCAGCAGCTTGGTAGCAAGTGAAGCTTTCTTT.

The chain carries TRBV27 and TRBJ2-7, with a tentative D call TRBD2 (6 bases). V lost 6 bases, J lost 2 bases, and 14 bases lay in between. The CDR3 runs 14 residues. Germline lookup yields CDR1 MNHEY and CDR2 SMNVEV (reference sequence). CDR3 nucleotide sequence: TGTGCCAGCAGGCCGCGGGACGGTACCTACGAGCAGTACTTC. This encodes CASRPRDGTYEQYF.

Worth noting for this clone: The same CDR3 also results from other DNA sequences found in this sample. The chain employs TRBV2 and TRBJ1-3; D gene uncertain. Germline CDR1 is SNHLY and CDR2 is FYNNEI. Trimming left V 3 bases short and J 4 bases short, with 4 bases between. This CDR3 region has 12 residues. DNA for the CDR3: TGTGCCAGCAGTGAGTCGGGAAACACCATATATTTT. Its protein is CASSESGNTIYF.

This clone was recorded only once. V is TRBV3-1 (or the pseudogene TRBV3-2) and J is TRBJ2-7; 13 bases line up with TRBD2. Germline V gives CDR1 LGHDT, CDR2 YNNKEL (reference sequence). CDR3 length: 15 amino acids. J was trimmed by 6 bases and V by 3 bases; bases with no gene match: 5. The CDR3, as DNA: TGTGCCAGCAGCCAGCCGGGACTAGCGGGGCGCGAGCAGTACTTC. Amino acids: CASSQPGLAGREQYF.

The chain uses TRBV9 and TRBJ2-2; 8 bases are shared with TRBD2. The CDR3 has 17 residues. J lost 5 bases, V lost 0 bases, and 9 bases had no gene match. Germline lookup yields CDR1 SGDLS and CDR2 YYNGEE. This chain's CDR3 is CASSVGSSGGGTGELFF. DNA of the CDR3: TGTGCCAGCAGCGTAGGGTCGAGCGGGGGAGGTACCGGGGAGCTGTTTTTT.

This sequence joins TRBV4-3 and TRBJ2-3; 15 bases match TRBD2. Germline CDR1 LGHNA, CDR2 YSLEER. The length of the CDR3 is 19 residues. After removal of 2 bases from V and 3 bases from J, the junction contained 9 bases not matched to a gene. The chain's CDR3 is CASSQKRGLAGGPTDTQYF. The CDR3 DNA sequence: TGCGCCAGCAGCCAAAAGCGAGGACTAGCGGGGGGGCCGACAGATACGCAGTATTTT.

This clone came up once. The rearrangement uses TRBV19 and TRBJ2-2; D unresolved. Germline V gene sequence: CDR1 LNHDA, CDR2 SQIVND (reference sequence). V dropped 3 bases and J dropped 5 bases, with 13 bases sitting between them. The CDR3 has 15 amino acids. CDR3 nucleotides: TGTGCCAGTAGTATTCGGGTCAGTAAAACCGGGGAGCTGTTTTTT. It translates to CASSIRVSKTGELFF.

This clone was counted a single time. The chain carries TRBV6-5 and TRBJ1-6; 7 bases match TRBD1. V shed 11 bases, J shed 10 bases, and the junction held 14 bases outside the gene matches. Germline V gene lookup returns CDR1 MNHEY and CDR2 SVGAGI. The CDR3 consists of 14 residues. CDR3 amino acids: CAASSGQGQSPLHF. The CDR3 DNA is TGTGCCGCCTCCTCGGGGCAGGGACAGTCACCCCTCCACTTT.

This clone was recorded only once. This chain links TRBV28 with TRBJ2-1, with 7 bases fitting TRBD1. After removal of 3 bases from V and 15 bases from J, the junction contained 14 bases not matched to a gene. The CDR3 is 14 residues long. Per the germline V gene, CDR1 is MDHEN and CDR2 is SYDVKM. CDR3 coding DNA: TGTGCCAGCAGTTTCCCTGGGGACAGCCGAGAATGGTTCTTC. This encodes CASSFPGDSREWFF.